These 11 T cell receptor beta chains originate from one sample sequenced in a study of T cells in Graves' hyperthyroidism and ophthalmopathy. Using RNA transcripts as the source, TCR beta CDR3 regions were amplified. TCR CDR3 regions were first amplified by RT-PCR with HTBI primers. TCRdb reprocessed the multiplex PCR reads with MiXCR, giving one entry per CDR3 protein. Counted here are approximately 49,000 distinct CDR3 sequences, about 54% occurring once; the ten biggest clones make up 30% to 40%. The specimen was peripheral blood or thyroid tissue (not recorded which). Every receptor here comes from a man aged 18 to 29 with Graves' hyperthyroidism.

The chain joins TRBV25-1 to TRBJ1-6; D unclear. V lost 7 bases and J lost 8, with 9 bases in between. The CDR3 totals 12 residues. Germline V CDR1 and CDR2: MGHDK, SYGVNS. CDR3 coding DNA: TGTGCCAGCACGTATAACGATTCACCCCTCCACTTT. This codes for CASTYNDSPLHF.

The sample holds one count of this clonotype. The chain carries TRBV15 and TRBJ1-5; maybe TRBD1 (6 bases). Germline lookup yields CDR1 LNHNV and CDR2 YYDKDF (reference sequence). V lost 0 bases and J lost 7, with 10 bases in between. This CDR3 comprises 14 residues. In DNA, the CDR3 is TGTGCCACCAGCAGAGAAGGGACATCCCAGCCCCAGCATTTT. Amino acid sequence: CATSREGTSQPQHF.

The chain employs TRBV7-2 and TRBJ1-2; unclear D gene. Germline CDR1 and CDR2: SGHTA and FQGNSA. With 2 bases removed from V and 4 bases from J, the gap between germline ends came to 11 bases. CDR3 size: 14 residues. Here the CDR3 DNA reads TGTGCCAGCAGCTTATATTGGGCCTCCTATGGCTACACCTTC. This encodes CASSLYWASYGYTF.

CDR3 DNA: TGTGCCAGCAGCTTAAGCAGAAACACCATATATTTT. This translates into CASSLSRNTIYF. The chain couples TRBV11-2 to TRBJ1-3; D not resolved. CDR1 and CDR2 (germline): SGHAT, FQNNGV. CDR3 length: 12 amino acids. The V end lost 2 bases, the J end lost 5 bases, and 4 bases lay between the germline ends.

The chain recombines TRBV9 with TRBJ1-5; 9 positions match TRBD1. CDR1 is SGDLS and CDR2 is YYNGEE in the germline V gene. The J segment lost 5 bases and the V segment lost 2 bases, leaving 2 bases of the junction unmatched. The CDR3 runs 14 residues. CDR3 loop: CASSVGTGHQPQHF. CDR3 DNA sequence: TGTGCCAGCAGCGTGGGGACAGGGCATCAGCCCCAGCATTTT.

This clonotype showed up many times. The V and J genes are TRBV20-1 and TRBJ1-1; D call uncertain. This CDR3 spans 13 amino acids. CDR1 is DFQATT, CDR2 SNEGSKA, per germline (reference sequence). V was shortened by 0 bases and J by 1 base, with 6 bases between the two germline ends. This CDR3 reads CSAREASNTEAFF. DNA for the CDR3: TGCAGTGCTAGAGAAGCCTCGAACACTGAAGCTTTCTTT.

The table lists this clonotype with many counts. This chain joins TRBV5-4 and TRBJ1-4; 9 bases fit TRBD1. This CDR3 contains 15 residues. CDR1 and CDR2 (germline): SGHNT, YYREEE (reference sequence). J gave up 0 bases and V 4 bases, and 1 base lay outside the gene matches. CDR3 DNA: TGTGCCAGCAGCCGACAGGGGGCAACTAATGAAAAACTGTTTTTT. Its translation: CASSRQGATNEKLFF.

The sample holds a few counts of this clonotype. This chain links TRBV29-1 with TRBJ2-5; D perhaps matches TRBD1 (7 bases). V lost 5 bases and J 5 bases, leaving 12 bases between the germline ends. The CDR3 consists of 12 residues. The germline V gene encodes CDR1 SQVTM and CDR2 ANQGSEA. The CDR3 here is CSVQGGRETQYF. For the CDR3, the DNA is TGCAGCGTTCAGGGGGGCAGGGAGACCCAGTACTTC.

This sequence joins TRBV29-1 and TRBJ2-2; 7 nucleotides match TRBD1. The CDR3 covers 14 residues. Germline CDR1 reads SQVTM; CDR2 reads ANQGSEA. The ends lost 7 bases at V and 0 bases at J; junction bases unmatched: 5. The CDR3 sequence: CSGGQLSNTGELFF. The CDR3 DNA follows: TGCAGCGGGGGACAGCTATCGAACACCGGGGAGCTGTTTTTT.

In this sample, this clonotype turned up many times. The chain is built from TRBV20-1 and TRBJ2-7, with a weak D call TRBD1 (6 bases). This CDR3 is built from 15 residues. The V end lost 1 base, the J end lost 4 bases, and 17 bases lay between the germline ends. Per the germline V gene, CDR1 is DFQATT and CDR2 is SNEGSKA (reference sequence). CDR3 nucleotides: TGCAGTGCTAGAGTACCCTCAACAGGGCGGTACGAGCAGTACTTC. Protein product: CSARVPSTGRYEQYF.

This rearrangement joins TRBV7-9 to TRBJ1-1; D is possibly TRBD1 (6 bases). The CDR3 spans 15 residues. V was pared by 5 bases and J by 4 bases, with 17 bases between. Germline V gives CDR1 SEHNR, CDR2 FQNEAQ (reference sequence). The CDR3 nucleotides are TGTGCCAGCAGCCAAGAACAGGGTTTGGTCACTGAAGCTTTCTTT. Its protein is CASSQEQGLVTEAFF.